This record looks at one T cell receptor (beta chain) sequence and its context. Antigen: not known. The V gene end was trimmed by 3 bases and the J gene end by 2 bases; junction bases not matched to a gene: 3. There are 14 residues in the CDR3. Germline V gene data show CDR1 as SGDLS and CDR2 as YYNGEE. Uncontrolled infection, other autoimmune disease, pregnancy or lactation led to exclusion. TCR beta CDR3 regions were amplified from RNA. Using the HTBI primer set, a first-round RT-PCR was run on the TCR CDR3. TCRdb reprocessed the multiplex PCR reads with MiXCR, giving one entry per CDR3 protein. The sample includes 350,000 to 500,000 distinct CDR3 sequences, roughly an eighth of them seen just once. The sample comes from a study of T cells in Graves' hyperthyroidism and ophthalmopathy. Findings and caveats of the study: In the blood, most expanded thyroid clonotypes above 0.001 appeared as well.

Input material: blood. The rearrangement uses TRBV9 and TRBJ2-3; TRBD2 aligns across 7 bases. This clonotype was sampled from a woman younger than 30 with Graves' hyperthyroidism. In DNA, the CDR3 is TGTGCCAGCAGCGAAAGCGGGATCACAGATACGCAGTATTTT. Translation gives CASSESGITDTQYF.